One and the same sample provided the 21 T cell receptor beta chains below, sequenced in a study of cytomegalovirus exposure and HLA in healthy donors. Primers: 60 Vbeta forward and 13 Jbeta reverse. Sequencing used immunoSEQ multiplex PCR; TCRdb keeps in-frame clones, though not all of them. Of under 150,000 clones in the sample, roughly 79% were seen once. The specimen sequenced was PBMCs. Receptors were obtained from a woman in her 50s in good health and CMV-seronegative.

This chain uses TRBV7-9 with TRBJ2-7; TRBD1 is a possible D gene (6 bases). This CDR3 region has 14 residues. Germline CDR1 reads SEHNR; CDR2 reads FQNEAQ (reference sequence). The V gene lost 3 bases and the J gene lost 5 bases, with 14 bases spanning the gap. The CDR3 loop is CASSLDSSWDEQYV. The CDR3, as DNA: TGTGCCAGCAGCTTGGACAGTTCTTGGGACGAGCAGTACGTC.

The rearrangement joins TRBV5-1 to TRBJ2-3; D might be TRBD2 (6 bases). Trimming pared 4 bases from V and 1 base from J, leaving 19 bases between. The CDR3 contains 17 residues. CDR1 is SGHRS and CDR2 is YFSETQ in the germline V gene. CDR3 residues: CASSRSRPGLRTDTQYF. CDR3 bases: TGCGCCAGCAGCCGGTCCCGTCCGGGACTCCGCACAGATACGCAGTATTTT.

This clone showed up just a few times. This chain connects TRBV5-1 to TRBJ2-5; 11 nucleotides agree with TRBD2. The CDR3 runs to 18 residues. CDR1 and CDR2 (germline): SGHRS, YFSETQ. After removal of 0 bases from V and 1 base from J, the junction contained 8 bases not matched to a gene. The CDR3 protein is CASSLGGGLAVPQETQYF. DNA for the CDR3: TGCGCCAGCAGCTTGGGGGGGGGACTAGCGGTTCCCCAAGAGACCCAGTACTTC.

The chain recombines TRBV7-9 with TRBJ2-7; D is possibly TRBD2 (5 bases). Germline-derived CDR1 and CDR2 are SEHNR and FQNEAQ (reference sequence). The CDR3 runs to 14 residues. V lost 5 bases, J lost 7 bases, and 18 bases lay in between. Here the CDR3 DNA reads TGTGCCAGCAGCCCCGGGGTCGCCGTGGGGGAGCAGTACTTC. Its protein is CASSPGVAVGEQYF.

The chain couples TRBV7-3 to TRBJ1-4; 7 bases fit TRBD1. Trimming cost V 2 bases and J 7 bases; bases outside gene matches: 7. The CDR3 loop spans 15 amino acids. The germline V gene encodes CDR1 SGHTA and CDR2 FQGTGA. In DNA, the CDR3 is TGTGCCAGCAGCTTAGCACAGGGGCCCGGTGAAAAACTGTTTTTT. It is translated as CASSLAQGPGEKLFF.

The chain links TRBV28 to TRBJ1-2, with 9 bases lining up with TRBD1. Trimming at V came to 6 bases and at J to 5 bases, leaving 1 base not matched to a gene. Germline V gives CDR1 MDHEN, CDR2 SYDVKM. The CDR3 contains 12 residues. The CDR3 sequence: CASRGTGYGYTF. Here the CDR3 DNA reads TGTGCCAGCAGGGGGACAGGGTATGGCTACACCTTC.

This chain uses TRBV6-1 with TRBJ2-2; D possibly corresponds to TRBD1 (5 bases). The V end was cut by 5 bases, the J end by 7 bases, with 8 bases between. Germline CDR1 reads MNHNS; CDR2 reads SASEGT. The CDR3 runs 12 residues. CDR3 region: CASSSRVGELFF. CDR3 DNA sequence: TGTGCCAGCAGTAGCAGGGTCGGGGAGCTGTTTTTT.

For this clone: Other DNA sequences of this sample code for an identical CDR3. The V and J genes are TRBV29-1 and TRBJ2-5; D is unresolved. CDR3 length: 12 residues. Germline lookup yields CDR1 SQVTM and CDR2 ANQGSEA. Trimming stripped 2 bases from V and 2 bases from J, with 6 bases between. The CDR3 sequence is CSVEREQETQYF. CDR3 nucleotides: TGCAGCGTTGAACGAGAACAAGAGACCCAGTACTTC.

The rearrangement joins TRBV28 to TRBJ2-3; 9 nucleotides match TRBD1. J gave up 0 bases and V 6 bases, and 7 bases lay outside the gene matches. The CDR3 length is 16 residues. Per the germline V gene, CDR1 is MDHEN and CDR2 is SYDVKM. DNA for the CDR3: TGTGCCAGCAGCCCCGGGACAGGGCTAAGCACAGATACGCAGTATTTT. It translates to CASSPGTGLSTDTQYF.

This chain joins TRBV4-3 and TRBJ2-7, with TRBD2 matching over 9 bases. Unmatched junction bases numbered 3, after V lost 0 bases and J lost 3 bases. CDR3 length: 15 residues. Per the germline V gene, CDR1 is LGHNA and CDR2 is YSLEER. CDR3 loop: CASSQEPSGVYEQYV. CDR3 sequence (DNA): TGCGCCAGCAGCCAAGAACCTAGCGGGGTCTACGAGCAGTACGTC.

The chain joins TRBV5-6 to TRBJ2-3; 10 bases align to TRBD2. The germline V gene encodes CDR1 SGHDT and CDR2 YYEEEE. This CDR3 has 15 amino acids. V shed 4 bases, J shed 5 bases, and the junction held 7 bases outside the gene matches. In nucleotides, the CDR3 is TGTGCCAGCAGCCGAAGCGGGAGGGCCTTAGATACGCAGTATTTT. It translates to CASSRSGRALDTQYF.

The chain links TRBV5-8 to TRBJ2-7; 10 nucleotides align to TRBD2. V lost 0 bases, J lost 4 bases, and 13 bases stayed unmatched. The CDR3 totals 18 residues. Germline V CDR1 and CDR2: SGHTS, YDEGEE. CDR3 DNA sequence: TGTGCCAGCAGCTTGGGTCTCCGAAGCGGGAGGGCCGGTTACGAGCAGTACTTC. It codes for CASSLGLRSGRAGYEQYF. The full variable domain, its missing parts supplied by reference TRBV5-8 and TRBJ2-7, is EAGVTQSPTHLIKTRGQQATLRCSPISGHTSVYWYQQALGLGLQFLLWYDEGEERNRGNFPPRFSGRQFPNYSSELNVNALELEDSALYLCASSLGLRSGRAGYEQYFGPGTRLTVT.

The chain employs TRBV11-3 and TRBJ1-2, with a weak D call TRBD1 (5 bases). V gave up 5 bases and J gave up 8 bases, with 18 bases separating them. Germline CDR1 is SGHNT and CDR2 is YENEEA. CDR3 length: 14 residues. CDR3 nucleotides: TGTGCCAGCAGCCCCCCGCGGGGCCTTGACGGCTACACCTTC. It codes for CASSPPRGLDGYTF.

V and J are TRBV11-1 and TRBJ1-1, with D maybe TRBD1 (5 bases). In germline, CDR1 is SGHAT, CDR2 FQDESV (reference sequence). V was cut by 6 bases and J by 1 base, with 15 bases left in between. The length of the CDR3 is 15 residues. The CDR3 sequence: CASSAPRDWNTEAFF. The CDR3 DNA is TGTGCCAGCAGTGCTCCTCGGGACTGGAACACTGAAGCTTTCTTT.

This clone has a handful of counts. The rearrangement uses TRBV20-1 and TRBJ2-1; 8 positions agree with TRBD2. This CDR3 contains 11 residues. Trimming cost V 6 bases and J 12 bases; bases outside gene matches: 7. Germline loops: CDR1 DFQATT, CDR2 SNEGSKA (reference sequence). The CDR3 loop reads CSAGREGLQFF. CDR3 in DNA: TGCAGTGCCGGCCGGGAGGGCTTGCAGTTCTTC.

The chain links TRBV4-3 to TRBJ1-1; 8 nucleotides match TRBD1. The length of the CDR3 is 20 residues. Trimming took 0 bases from V and 1 from J; bases not matched to a gene: 16. Germline V gene lookup returns CDR1 LGHNA and CDR2 YSLEER. Here the CDR3 DNA reads TGCGCCAGCAGCCAAGATCGCCCGCCGTTCAGGCAGGGGGCGAACACTGAAGCTTTCTTT. It encodes CASSQDRPPFRQGANTEAFF.

This rearrangement joins TRBV7-2 to TRBJ2-1, with D maybe TRBD2 (6 bases). V lost 3 bases to trimming and J lost 7 bases, with 16 bases between them. Germline V CDR1 and CDR2: SGHTA, FQGNSA. This CDR3 is 15 amino acids long. Written as DNA, the CDR3 is TGTGCCAGCAGCTTTTCCGCTCGAGGGAGGAATGAGCAGTTCTTC. It yields the protein CASSFSARGRNEQFF.

V gene TRBV30 combines with J gene TRBJ1-2; no clear D. Trimming cost V 2 bases and J 3 bases, with 13 bases left between them. Germline V gene sequence: CDR1 GTSNPN, CDR2 SVGIG (reference sequence). The CDR3 runs to 14 residues. The CDR3 sequence: CAWSPKAEHYGYTF. CDR3 coding DNA: TGTGCCTGGAGTCCAAAGGCGGAGCACTATGGCTACACCTTC.

V and J are TRBV6-1 and TRBJ2-7; 8 bases agree with TRBD2. V was pared by 5 bases and J by 3 bases, with 3 bases of the junction left unmatched. Germline CDR1 reads MNHNS; CDR2 reads SASEGT. This CDR3 has 13 residues. CDR3 nucleotide sequence: TGTGCCAGCAGTCACACTAGCGGCTACGAGCAGTACGTC. Amino acid sequence: CASSHTSGYEQYV.

CDR3 DNA sequence: TGTGCCAGCTCACCAAAGGCAGGGTTAGATACGCAGTATTTT. It is translated as CASSPKAGLDTQYF. J is TRBJ2-3 and V is TRBV18, with a weak D call TRBD1 (5 bases). Germline V lookup: CDR1 KGHSH, CDR2 LQKENI. The V end was cut by 2 bases, the J end by 5 bases, with 11 bases between. The CDR3 has 14 residues.

J is TRBJ2-3 and V is TRBV7-3; 15 positions agree with TRBD2. Germline V lookup: CDR1 SGHTA, CDR2 FQGTGA. The CDR3 sequence is 17 residues long. The ends lost 5 bases at V and 0 bases at J; junction bases unmatched: 3. The CDR3 bases are TGTGCCAGCAGCCGGACTAGCGGGGGGGTTAGCACAGATACGCAGTATTTT. Its translation is CASSRTSGGVSTDTQYF. The complete variable domain, with remaining parts taken from reference TRBV7-3 and TRBJ2-3, reads GAGVSQTPSNKVTEKGKYVELRCDPISGHTALYWYRQSLGQGPEFLIYFQGTGAADDSGLPNDRFFAVRPEGSVSTLKIQRTERGDSAVYLCASSRTSGGVSTDTQYFGPGTRLTVL.